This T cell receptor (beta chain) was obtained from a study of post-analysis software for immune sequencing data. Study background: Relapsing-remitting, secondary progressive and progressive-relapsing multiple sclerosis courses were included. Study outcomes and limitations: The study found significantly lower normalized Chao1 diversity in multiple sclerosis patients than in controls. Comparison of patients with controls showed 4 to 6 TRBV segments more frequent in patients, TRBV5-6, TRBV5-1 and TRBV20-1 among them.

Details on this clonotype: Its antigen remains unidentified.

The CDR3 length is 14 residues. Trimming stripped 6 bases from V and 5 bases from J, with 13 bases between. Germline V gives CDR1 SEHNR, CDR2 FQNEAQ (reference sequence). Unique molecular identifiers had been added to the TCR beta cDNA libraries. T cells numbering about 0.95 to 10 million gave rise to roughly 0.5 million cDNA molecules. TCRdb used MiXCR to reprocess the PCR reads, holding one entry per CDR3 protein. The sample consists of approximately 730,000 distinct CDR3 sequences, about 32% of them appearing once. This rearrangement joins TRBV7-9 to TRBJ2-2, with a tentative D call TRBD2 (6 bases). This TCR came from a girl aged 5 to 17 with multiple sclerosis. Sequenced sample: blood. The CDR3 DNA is TGTGCCAGCAGGCCAATAGCGGCTACCGGGGAGCTGTTTTTT. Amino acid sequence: CASRPIAATGELFF.